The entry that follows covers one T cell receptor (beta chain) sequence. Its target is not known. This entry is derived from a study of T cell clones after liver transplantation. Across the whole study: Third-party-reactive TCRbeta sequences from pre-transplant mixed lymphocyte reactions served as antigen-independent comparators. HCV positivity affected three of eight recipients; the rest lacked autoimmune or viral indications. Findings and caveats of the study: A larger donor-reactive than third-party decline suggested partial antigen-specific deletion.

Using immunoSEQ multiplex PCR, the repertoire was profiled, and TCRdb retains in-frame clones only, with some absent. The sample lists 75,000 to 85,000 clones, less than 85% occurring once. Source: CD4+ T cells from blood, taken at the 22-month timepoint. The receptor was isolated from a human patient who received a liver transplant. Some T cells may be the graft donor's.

Written as DNA, the CDR3 is TGTGCCAGCAGCTTAGATCCCGGACAGGGGGACTACGAGCAGTACTTC. Its protein is CASSLDPGQGDYEQYF. V is TRBV13 and J is TRBJ2-7; 10 positions match TRBD1. Germline V gives CDR1 PRHDT, CDR2 FYEKMQ (reference sequence). The CDR3 has 16 amino acids. V lost 1 base, J lost 3 bases, and 6 bases stayed unmatched.